A single TCR beta chain is shown here with its context. The same CDR3 is also encoded by other DNA sequences in this sample. This record belongs to a study of Ad26.COV2.S vaccination and SARS-CoV-2 variants. Germline V gene lookup returns CDR1 MDHEN and CDR2 SYDVKM. This CDR3 contains 15 residues. After removal of 4 bases from V and 6 bases from J, the junction contained 9 bases not matched to a gene. Clones were sequenced by immunoSEQ multiplex PCR, and TCRdb holds only the in-frame ones, with some missing. Altogether some 410,000 clones are present, roughly 90% being singletons, with the ten largest covering over 1.5%. Documented treatment: over 15 received Ad26.COV2.S at low or high dose, single or two shots; about five received placebo; per-sample allocation not given. On day 63 after the first injection, vaccine and placebo recipients gave samples.

The material was peripheral blood, obtained in a trial of Ad26.COV2.S vaccine versus placebo. The receptor was derived from a person between 18 and 65 years old who received the Ad26.COV2.S COVID-19 vaccine or a placebo. The chain couples TRBV28 to TRBJ2-5, with 9 bases lining up with TRBD1. This CDR3 is CASSWGTGQRKTQYF. In nucleotides, the CDR3 is TGTGCCAGCAGTTGGGGGACAGGGCAAAGAAAGACCCAGTACTTC. Full variable domain (missing parts from reference TRBV28 and TRBJ2-5): DVKVTQSSRYLVKRTGEKVFLECVQDMDHENMFWYRQDPGLGLRLIYFSYDVKMKEKGDIPEGYSVSREKKERFSLILESASTNQTSMYLCASSWGTGQRKTQYFGPGTRLLVL.